This TCR beta chain originates from a study of T cell clonality in common variable immunodeficiency. Broader study findings: Fewer deletions and N-nucleotide insertions were reportedly seen in common variable immunodeficiency TCR beta sequences.

This clone was detected many times. Its matching antigen is unknown. The read stops 3 residues short of the end of the CDR3; the missing end is completed from the germline J gene. Profiling relied on immunoSEQ multiplex PCR, and the TCRdb table lists in-frame clones only, not all of them. Listed here are roughly 30,000 clones without any singletons, the top ten holding 3.2%. The CDR3 loop spans 15 amino acids. The V gene lost 2 bases and the J gene lost 0 bases, with 10 bases spanning the gap. Germline loops: CDR1 MNHNS, CDR2 SASEGT. This TCR derives from a human donor with common variable immunodeficiency. Specimen: peripheral blood mononuclear cells. The chain is built from TRBV6-1 and TRBJ2-5; weak D call: TRBD1 (5 bases). CDR3 sequence: CASSEMGLNQETQYF. The part of the CDR3 DNA that was read is TGTGCCAGCAGTGAAATGGGGCTCAACCAAGAGACC.